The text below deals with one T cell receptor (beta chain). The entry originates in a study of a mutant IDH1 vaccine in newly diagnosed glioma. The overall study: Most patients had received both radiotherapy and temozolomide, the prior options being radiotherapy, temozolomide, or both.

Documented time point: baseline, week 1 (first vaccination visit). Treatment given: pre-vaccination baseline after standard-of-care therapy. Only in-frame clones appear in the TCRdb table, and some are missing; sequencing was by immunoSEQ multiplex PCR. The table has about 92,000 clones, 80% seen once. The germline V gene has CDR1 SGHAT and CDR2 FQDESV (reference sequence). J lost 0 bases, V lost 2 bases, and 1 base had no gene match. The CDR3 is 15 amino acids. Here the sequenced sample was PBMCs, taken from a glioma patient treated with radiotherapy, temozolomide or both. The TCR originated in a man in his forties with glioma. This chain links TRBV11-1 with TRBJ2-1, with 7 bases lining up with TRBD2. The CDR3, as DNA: TGTGCCAGCAGCTTACAGCGGGGCTCCTACAATGAGCAGTTCTTC. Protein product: CASSLQRGSYNEQFF.